This T cell receptor beta chain was retrieved from a study of vaccination and CD4 T cells after COVID-19 (dated by TCRdb to between 2021 and 2023). Background on the whole study: Convalescent patients had a positive SARS-CoV-2 result on nasal swab PCR, and of these patients, several had mild disease and one had severe disease. In the convalescent cohort there were six males and four females, among whom were two Hispanic individuals, seven Caucasians, two Asians and one multiracial person. Participants got two doses of the Pfizer-BioNTech BNT162b2 vaccine (n=8) or two doses of the Moderna mRNA-1273 vaccine (n=2). Post-COVID blood samples were collected from convalescent patients a median of about 92 days after diagnosis, with a range of about 30 to 161 days. The time from the second vaccine dose to post-vaccine blood sampling had a median of 72 days and ranged from roughly 13 to 241 days. For a few convalescent patients, samples were collected at an early post-vaccination timepoint (day 14) as well as at a late post-vaccination timepoint (days 161 to 241). In over 8 COVID-19 convalescent patients and a handful of infection-naive healthy vaccine recipients, the spike-specific CD4+ TCR repertoire before mRNA vaccination was compared with the repertoire after mRNA vaccination.

Library method: PCR. Sequencing relied on an Illumina iSeq 100. For the original study's pipeline: Non-productive sequences were filtered out, and CDR3s that did not start with C, did not end with F or W, or were shorter than 7 amino acids were discarded. Using R version 3.6.1, CDR3 homology was evaluated through Levenshtein distances (stringdist) along with unrooted phylogenetic trees (ape). TCRdb trimmed the raw reads at Q25, called clones with MiXCR and kept productive beta chains. Under each unique CDR3 protein, matching rows form one entry showing the most common genes and DNA. In this record, the V and J calls reflect TCRdb's handling and not the investigators' own analysis. For this sample the table gives some 29,000 distinct CDR3 sequences, of which around 53% were detected only once. The ten top clones hold around 6% of the sample. The label giving this sample's time point can be read as: late sampling 161 to 241 days after vaccination in a few convalescent patients. Positive SARS-CoV-2 PCR tests in the convalescent patients dated from March to December 2020, before Alpha, Beta and Delta variants emerged in the United States. Ficoll-Paque Plus gradient centrifugation was used to isolate PBMCs from whole blood, and the isolated PBMCs were then either used fresh or cryopreserved at -140C.

What the work shows at the level of the full study, not this receptor alone: Although the median number of SARS-CoV-2-reactive clonotypes went up from roughly 23 after infection to roughly 40 after vaccination, the increase was not significant. The number of convalescent patients in the study was relatively small, and the study did not examine early timepoints following natural infection. Among the post-vaccine SARS-CoV-2-reactive clones in convalescent patients, a median around 86% showed up only after vaccination, which suggests vaccine-specific priming. Of the vaccine-specific clones found in convalescent patients, nearly all (304 of 307) were mono-reactive for SARS-CoV-2 spike instead of being cross-reactive with common cold coronaviruses.

This clonotype was seen more than once but under ten times. This receptor's antigen is unknown. The sample holds no much larger clone one base away, and base qualities are not on file. Looking up the germline V gene yields CDR1 SGHTA and CDR2 FQGNSA. V is pruned by 5 bases and J by 8 bases, leaving 13 bases of the junction without a gene match. From its cysteine to its phenylalanine, the CDR3 spans 15 amino acids. This entry keeps only the CDR3 DNA: 45 bases, framed from base 1. The TCR sequence derives from a human donor who had recovered from COVID-19. The rearrangement joined TRBV7-2 to TRBJ1-2; 8 central nucleotides agree with TRBD1. The sample in question was CD4+ T cells from blood, obtained about 7 months after SARS-CoV-2 vaccination. The sequenced DNA: TGTGCCAGCAGCCCGAGGGCAGGACAGGGTTGGGGCTACACCTTC. The translation is CASSPRAGQGWGYTF. Beyond the CDR3, the reference TRBV7-2 and TRBJ1-2 genes provide the residues; the full variable domain reads: GAGVSQSPSNKVTEKGKDVELRCDPISGHTALYWYRQSLGQGLEFLIYFQGNSAPDKSGLPSDRFSAERTGGSVSTLTIQRTQQEDSAVYLCASSPRAGQGWGYTFGSGTRLTVV.